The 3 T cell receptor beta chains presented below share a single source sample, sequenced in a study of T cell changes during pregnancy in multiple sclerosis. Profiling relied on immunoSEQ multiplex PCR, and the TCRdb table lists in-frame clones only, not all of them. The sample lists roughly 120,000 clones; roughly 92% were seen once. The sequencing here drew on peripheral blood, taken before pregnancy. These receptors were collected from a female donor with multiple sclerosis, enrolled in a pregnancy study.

CDR3 region: CASSSSGGGETQYF. The CDR3 DNA is TGTGCCAGTAGTTCCTCAGGGGGCGGAGAGACCCAGTACTTC. The chain links TRBV19 to TRBJ2-5, with 8 bases lining up with TRBD1. V shed 5 bases and J 4 bases; nucleotides not matched to a gene: 6. The CDR3 contains 14 residues. Looked up from germline, CDR1 is LNHDA and CDR2 is SQIVND (reference sequence).

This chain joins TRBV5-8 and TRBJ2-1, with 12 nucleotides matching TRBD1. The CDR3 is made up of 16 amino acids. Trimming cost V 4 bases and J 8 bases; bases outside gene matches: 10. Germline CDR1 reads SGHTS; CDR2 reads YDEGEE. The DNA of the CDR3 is TGTGCCAGCAGCCTGGGACAGGGGGCGTCGTTGGATGAGCAGTTCTTC. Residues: CASSLGQGASLDEQFF.

The CDR3 DNA follows: TGTGCCAGCAGGTGGGCCCCCCGGACTGAAGCTTTCTTT. It is translated as CASRWAPRTEAFF. The chain joins TRBV27 to TRBJ1-1, with D unresolved. The V gene lost 6 bases and the J gene lost 5 bases, with 13 bases spanning the gap. Germline V gene data show CDR1 as MNHEY and CDR2 as SMNVEV (reference sequence). This CDR3 comprises 13 residues.